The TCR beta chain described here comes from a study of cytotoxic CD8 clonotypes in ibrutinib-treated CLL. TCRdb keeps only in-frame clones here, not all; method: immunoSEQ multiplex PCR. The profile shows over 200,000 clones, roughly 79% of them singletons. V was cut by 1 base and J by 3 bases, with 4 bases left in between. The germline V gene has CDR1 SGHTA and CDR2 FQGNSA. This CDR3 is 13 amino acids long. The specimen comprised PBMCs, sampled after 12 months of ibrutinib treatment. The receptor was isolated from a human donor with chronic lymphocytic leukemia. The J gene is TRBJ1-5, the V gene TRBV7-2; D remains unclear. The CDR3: CASSLGPNQPQHF. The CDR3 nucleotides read TGTGCCAGCAGCTTAGGACCCAATCAGCCCCAGCATTTT.